This TCR beta chain was sequenced during a study of cytomegalovirus exposure and HLA in healthy donors. Overall study context: Unique TCR beta sequences numbering approximately 100 million came from 190 million or so T cells in an earlier analysis. General study points: The productive fraction for most TCR beta V segments was about 87% or about 30% in an earlier analysis.

Vbeta (60) and Jbeta (13) primers were used in the PCR. Produced via immunoSEQ multiplex PCR; TCRdb's table is partial and in-frame only. The sample consists of roughly 130,000 clones, 6.5% to 9.5% of them appearing once. A word on this clone: Its antigen is not identified.

The ends were cut back, 1 base at V and 0 bases at J, with 9 bases in the middle. Germline V gives CDR1 SGHVS, CDR2 FQNEAQ. The CDR3 has 16 amino acids. The rearrangement uses TRBV7-8 and TRBJ2-2; D possibly corresponds to TRBD1 (5 bases). The sequenced material came from PBMCs. The source of this sequence is a man between 40 and 49 years old in good health and CMV-seronegative. CDR3 loop: CASSLGGAANTGELFF. The CDR3 DNA is TGTGCCAGCAGCTTAGGTGGGGCAGCGAACACCGGGGAGCTGTTTTTT.